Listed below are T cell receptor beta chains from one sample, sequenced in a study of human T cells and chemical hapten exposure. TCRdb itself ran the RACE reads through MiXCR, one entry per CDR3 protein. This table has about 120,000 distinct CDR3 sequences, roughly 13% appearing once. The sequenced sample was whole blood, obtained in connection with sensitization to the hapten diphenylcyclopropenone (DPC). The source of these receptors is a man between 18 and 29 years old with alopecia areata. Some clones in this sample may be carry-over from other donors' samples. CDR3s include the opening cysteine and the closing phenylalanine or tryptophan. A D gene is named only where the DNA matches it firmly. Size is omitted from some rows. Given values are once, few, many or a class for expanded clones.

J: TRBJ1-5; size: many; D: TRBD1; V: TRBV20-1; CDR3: CSARGTGDSEPQHF; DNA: TGCAGTGCTAGAGGGACAGGTGATTCGGAGCCCCAGCATTTT
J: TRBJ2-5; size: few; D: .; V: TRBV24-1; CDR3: CATSDPGQPQETQYF; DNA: TGTGCCACCAGTGACCCCGGACAGCCCCAAGAGACCCAGTACTTC
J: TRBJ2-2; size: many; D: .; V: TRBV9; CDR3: CASSARTGTEIMGELFF; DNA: TGTGCCAGCAGCGCGAGAACCGGGACTGAAATTATGGGGGAGCTGTTTTTT
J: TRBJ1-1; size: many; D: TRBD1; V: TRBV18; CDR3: CASSPEGQTEAFF; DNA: TGTGCCAGCTCACCTGAGGGACAGACTGAAGCTTTCTTT
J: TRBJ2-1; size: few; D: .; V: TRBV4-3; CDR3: CASSQAGEQFF; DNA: TGCGCCAGCAGCCAAGCCGGTGAGCAGTTCTTC
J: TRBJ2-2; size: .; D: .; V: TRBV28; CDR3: CASSLLEGELFF; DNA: TGTGCCAGCAGCCTCCTGGAGGGGGAGCTGTTTTTT
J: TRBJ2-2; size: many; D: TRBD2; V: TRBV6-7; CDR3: CASSYWTSIPGELFF; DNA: TGTGCCAGCAGTTATTGGACTAGCATCCCCGGGGAGCTGTTTTTT
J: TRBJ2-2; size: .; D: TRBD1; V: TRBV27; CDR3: CASSSMGPGQGNTGELFF; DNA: TGTGCCAGCAGCTCAATGGGGCCGGGACAGGGGAACACCGGGGAGCTGTTTTTT
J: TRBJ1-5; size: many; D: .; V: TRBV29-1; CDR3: CSVSGTMNQPQHF; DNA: TGCAGCGTTTCCGGGACCATGAATCAGCCCCAGCATTTT
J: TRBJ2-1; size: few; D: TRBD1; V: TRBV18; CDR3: CASSPPDRVYNEQFF; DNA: TGTGCCAGCTCACCACCGGACAGGGTTTACAATGAGCAGTTCTTC
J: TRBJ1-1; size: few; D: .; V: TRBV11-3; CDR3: CASSFGTYTEAFF; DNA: TGTGCCAGCAGCTTTGGGACGTACACTGAAGCTTTCTTT
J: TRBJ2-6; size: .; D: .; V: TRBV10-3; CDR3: CAIREGVSGANVLTF; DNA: TGTGCCATCCGGGAAGGGGTCTCTGGGGCCAACGTCCTGACTTTC
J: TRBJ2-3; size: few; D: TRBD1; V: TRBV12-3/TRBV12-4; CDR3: CASRQQGAPDTQYF; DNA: TGTGCCAGCAGGCAACAGGGGGCCCCAGATACGCAGTATTTT
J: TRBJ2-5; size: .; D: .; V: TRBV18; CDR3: CASSTSYQETQYF; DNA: TGTGCCAGCTCAACGTCCTACCAAGAGACCCAGTACTTC
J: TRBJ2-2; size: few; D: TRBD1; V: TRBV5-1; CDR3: CASSSRQGAGGELFF; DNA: TGCGCCAGCAGCTCCAGACAGGGGGCCGGCGGGGAGCTGTTTTTT
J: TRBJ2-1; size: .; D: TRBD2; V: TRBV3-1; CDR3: CASSQSSGGVGQFF; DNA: TGTGCCAGCAGCCAATCTAGCGGGGGAGTCGGGCAGTTCTTC
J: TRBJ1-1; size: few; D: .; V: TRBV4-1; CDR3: CASSQDRAFQFPELEAFF; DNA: TGCGCCAGCAGCCAAGATCGAGCGTTCCAGTTCCCCGAACTTGAAGCTTTCTTT
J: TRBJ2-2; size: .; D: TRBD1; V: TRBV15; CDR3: CATSRLQGPTGELFF; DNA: TGTGCCACCAGCAGGCTACAGGGGCCCACCGGGGAGCTGTTTTTT
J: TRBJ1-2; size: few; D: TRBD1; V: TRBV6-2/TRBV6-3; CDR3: CASGDRNYGYTF; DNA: TGTGCCAGCGGGGACAGGAACTATGGCTACACCTTC
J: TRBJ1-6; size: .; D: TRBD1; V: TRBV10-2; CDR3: CASWTGMSSYNSPLHF; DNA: TGCGCCAGTTGGACAGGGATGAGCTCCTATAATTCACCCCTCCACTTT
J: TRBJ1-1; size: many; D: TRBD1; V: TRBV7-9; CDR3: CASSFGGTANTEAFF; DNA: TGTGCCAGCAGCTTCGGAGGGACAGCGAACACTGAAGCTTTCTTT
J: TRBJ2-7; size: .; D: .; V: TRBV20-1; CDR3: CSASRLAGTYEQYF; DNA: TGCAGTGCTAGTCGATTGGCAGGGACCTACGAGCAGTACTTC
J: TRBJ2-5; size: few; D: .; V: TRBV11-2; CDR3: CASSIGTAPEVQYF; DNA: TGTGCCAGCAGCATCGGGACCGCCCCGGAGGTCCAGTACTTC
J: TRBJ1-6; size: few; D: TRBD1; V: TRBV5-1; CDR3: CASSLEGDSNYSPLHF; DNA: TGCGCCAGCAGCTTGGAAGGGGACAGCAACTATTCACCCCTCCACTTT
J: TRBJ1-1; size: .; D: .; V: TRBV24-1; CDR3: CATSDSPLGSEAFF; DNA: TGTGCCACCAGTGATTCCCCCCTGGGTAGTGAAGCTTTCTTT
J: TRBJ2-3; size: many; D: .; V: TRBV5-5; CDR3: CASSLDRNTQYF; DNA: TGTGCCAGCAGCTTAGACAGAAATACGCAGTATTTT
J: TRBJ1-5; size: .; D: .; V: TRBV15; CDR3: CATSRDLWPIANQPQHF; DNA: TGTGCCACCAGCAGAGATCTTTGGCCTATTGCCAATCAGCCCCAGCATTTT
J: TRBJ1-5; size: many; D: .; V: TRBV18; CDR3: CASSPPTSQPQHF; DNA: TGTGCCAGCTCACCGCCTACCAGTCAGCCCCAGCATTTT
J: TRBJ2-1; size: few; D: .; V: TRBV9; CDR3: CASSDGTLSYNEQFF; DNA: TGTGCCAGCAGCGACGGGACACTGTCCTACAATGAGCAGTTCTTC
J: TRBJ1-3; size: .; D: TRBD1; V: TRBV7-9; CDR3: CASSYRQGSGNTIYF; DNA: TGTGCCAGCAGCTATAGACAGGGCTCCGGAAACACCATATATTTT
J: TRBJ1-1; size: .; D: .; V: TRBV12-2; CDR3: CASRLGVMEAFF; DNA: TGTGCAAGTCGCTTAGGGGTTATGGAAGCTTTCTTT
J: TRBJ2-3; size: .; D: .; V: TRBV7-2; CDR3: CASSLVGRGNTDTQYF; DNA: TGTGCCAGCAGCTTAGTAGGACGGGGCAACACAGATACGCAGTATTTT
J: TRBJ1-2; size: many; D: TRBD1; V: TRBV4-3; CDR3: CASSQDQGAHYGYTF; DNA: TGCGCCAGCAGCCAAGATCAGGGGGCACACTATGGCTACACCTTC
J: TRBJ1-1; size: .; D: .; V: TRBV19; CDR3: CASSRVTEAFF; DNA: TGTGCCAGCTCACGAGTTACTGAAGCTTTCTTT
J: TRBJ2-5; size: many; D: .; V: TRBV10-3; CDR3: CAIRPDGEETQYF; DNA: TGTGCCATCAGGCCAGACGGGGAAGAGACCCAGTACTTC